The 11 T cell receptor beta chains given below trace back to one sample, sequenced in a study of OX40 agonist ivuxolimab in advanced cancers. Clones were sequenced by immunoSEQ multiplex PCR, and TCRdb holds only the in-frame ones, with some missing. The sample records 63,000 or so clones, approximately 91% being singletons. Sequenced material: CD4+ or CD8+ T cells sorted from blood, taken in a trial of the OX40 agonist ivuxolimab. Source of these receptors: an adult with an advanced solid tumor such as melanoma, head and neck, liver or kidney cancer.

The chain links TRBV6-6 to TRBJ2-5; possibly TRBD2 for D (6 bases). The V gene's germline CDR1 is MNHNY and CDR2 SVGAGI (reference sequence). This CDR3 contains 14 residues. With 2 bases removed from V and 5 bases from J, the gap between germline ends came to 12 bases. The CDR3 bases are TGTGCCAGCAGTTACGGGGAGGCTAGGGAGACCCAGTACTTC. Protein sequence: CASSYGEARETQYF.

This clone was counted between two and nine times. The DNA of the CDR3 is TGTGCCACCAGCAGAGACCATAGCAATCAGCCCCAGCATTTT. Its translation: CATSRDHSNQPQHF. The rearrangement joins TRBV15 to TRBJ1-5; D gene uncertain. Per germline, CDR1 LNHNV and CDR2 YYDKDF (reference sequence). The CDR3 spans 14 residues. V gave up 0 bases and J gave up 0 bases, with 3 bases separating them.

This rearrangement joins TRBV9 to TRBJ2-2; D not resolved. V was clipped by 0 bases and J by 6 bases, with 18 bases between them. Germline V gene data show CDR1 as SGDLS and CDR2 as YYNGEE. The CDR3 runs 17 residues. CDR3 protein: CASSVEPDPNFAGELFF. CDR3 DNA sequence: TGTGCCAGCAGCGTAGAGCCAGACCCTAATTTCGCCGGGGAGCTGTTTTTT.

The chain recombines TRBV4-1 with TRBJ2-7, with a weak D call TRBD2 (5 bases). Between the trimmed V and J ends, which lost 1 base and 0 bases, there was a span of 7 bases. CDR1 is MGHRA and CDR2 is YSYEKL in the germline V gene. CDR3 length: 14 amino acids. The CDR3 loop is CASSQVGSSYEQYF. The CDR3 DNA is TGCGCCAGCAGCCAAGTTGGGAGCTCCTACGAGCAGTACTTC.

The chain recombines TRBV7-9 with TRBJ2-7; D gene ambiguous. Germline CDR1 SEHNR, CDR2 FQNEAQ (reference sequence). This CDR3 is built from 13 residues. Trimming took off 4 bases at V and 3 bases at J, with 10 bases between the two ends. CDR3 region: CASSSVGHYEQYF. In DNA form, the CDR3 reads TGTGCCAGCAGCTCAGTAGGTCACTACGAGCAGTACTTC.

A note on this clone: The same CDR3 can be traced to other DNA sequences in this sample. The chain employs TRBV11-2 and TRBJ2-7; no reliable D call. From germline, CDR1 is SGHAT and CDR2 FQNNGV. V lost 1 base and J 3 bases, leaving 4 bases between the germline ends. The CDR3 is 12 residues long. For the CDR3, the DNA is TGTGCCAGCAGCTTAGGAATCTACGAGCAGTACGTC. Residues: CASSLGIYEQYV.

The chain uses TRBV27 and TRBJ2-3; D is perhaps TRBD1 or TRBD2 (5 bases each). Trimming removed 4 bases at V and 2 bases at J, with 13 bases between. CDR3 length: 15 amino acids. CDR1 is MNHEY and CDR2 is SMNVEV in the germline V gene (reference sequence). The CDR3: CASSSRDDYTDTQYF. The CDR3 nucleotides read TGTGCCAGCAGTTCCCGGGACGACTACACAGATACGCAGTATTTT.

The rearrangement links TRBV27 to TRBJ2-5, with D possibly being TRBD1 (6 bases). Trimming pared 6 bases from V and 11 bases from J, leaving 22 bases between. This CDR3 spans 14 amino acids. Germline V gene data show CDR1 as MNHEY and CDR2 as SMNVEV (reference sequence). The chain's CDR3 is CASSPPGQLTEQYF. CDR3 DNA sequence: TGTGCCAGCAGCCCCCCGGGACAATTAACTGAGCAGTACTTC.

The DNA for the CDR3 is TGTGCCACCAGCAGAGAACGGACCTCCTATGGCTACACCTTC. It specifies CATSRERTSYGYTF. The chain couples TRBV15 to TRBJ1-2; D is unclear. Germline V gene sequence: CDR1 LNHNV, CDR2 YYDKDF (reference sequence). This CDR3 spans 14 amino acids. V lost 0 bases and J 4 bases, leaving 9 bases between the germline ends.

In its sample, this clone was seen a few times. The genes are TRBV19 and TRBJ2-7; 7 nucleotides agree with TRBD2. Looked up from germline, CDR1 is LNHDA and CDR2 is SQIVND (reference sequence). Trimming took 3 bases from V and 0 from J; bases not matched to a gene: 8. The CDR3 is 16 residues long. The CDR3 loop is CASSIVLAALSYEQYF. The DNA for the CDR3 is TGTGCCAGTAGTATTGTGCTAGCGGCGCTCTCCTACGAGCAGTACTTC. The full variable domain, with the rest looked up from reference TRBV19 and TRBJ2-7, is DGGITQSPKYLFRKEGQNVTLSCEQNLNHDAMYWYRQDPGQGLRLIYYSQIVNDFQKGDIAEGYSVSREKKESFPLTVTSAQKNPTAFYLCASSIVLAALSYEQYFGPGTRLTVT.

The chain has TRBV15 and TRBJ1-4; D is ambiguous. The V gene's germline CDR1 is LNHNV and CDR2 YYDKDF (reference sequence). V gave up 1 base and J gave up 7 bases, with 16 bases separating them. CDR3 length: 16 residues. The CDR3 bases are TGTGCCACCAGCAGAGTTCCCGGGTACTCGGGTGAAAAACTGTTTTTT. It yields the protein CATSRVPGYSGEKLFF.